This entry lists 20 T cell receptor beta chains sequenced from one sample in a study of T cell repertoires in cytomegalovirus infection. TCRdb fed the reads into MiXCR, producing one record per CDR3 protein. Among 65,000 to 85,000 distinct CDR3 sequences listed, about 30% were seen once. These receptors are not linked to any known antigen. This specimen was CD8+ T cells from cultured PBMCs, taken from culture after CMV antigen stimulation. The receptors stem from a human donor in good health (CMV status not recorded). Some clones in this sample may be carry-over from other donors' samples.

The J gene is TRBJ2-5, the V gene TRBV7-9, with 9 nucleotides matching TRBD1. Per germline, CDR1 SEHNR and CDR2 FQNEAQ (reference sequence). CDR3 length: 15 amino acids. V lost 5 bases, J lost 1 base, and 5 bases stayed unmatched. The CDR3 protein is CASSTGTGIQETQYF. The CDR3, as DNA: TGTGCCAGCAGCACCGGGACAGGGATCCAAGAGACCCAGTACTTC.

This clonotype came up once. The J gene is TRBJ1-5, the V gene TRBV9, with a weak D call TRBD1 (6 bases). V gave up 3 bases and J gave up 0 bases, with 16 bases separating them. The CDR3 runs to 17 residues. CDR1 is SGDLS and CDR2 is YYNGEE in the germline V gene. The CDR3 protein is CASSARGGARSNQPQHF. The CDR3 nucleotides are TGTGCCAGCAGCGCGAGGGGGGGGGCACGTAGCAATCAGCCCCAGCATTTT.

This clonotype has just one count. This chain connects TRBV7-3 to TRBJ2-1; D is possibly TRBD2 (6 bases). The germline CDR1 and CDR2 sequences are SGHTA and FQGTGA. Trimming left V 2 bases short and J 0 bases short, with 11 bases between. The CDR3 sequence is 16 residues long. The DNA of the CDR3 is TGTGCCAGCAGCTTATCTCGGGACTTCTCCTACAATGAGCAGTTCTTC. Its translation is CASSLSRDFSYNEQFF. Full variable domain (missing parts from reference TRBV7-3 and TRBJ2-1): GAGVSQTPSNKVTEKGKYVELRCDPISGHTALYWYRQSLGQGPEFLIYFQGTGAADDSGLPNDRFFAVRPEGSVSTLKIQRTERGDSAVYLCASSLSRDFSYNEQFFGPGTRLTVL.

This clonotype was counted a few times. The genes are TRBV4-1 and TRBJ2-3, with TRBD2 matching 8 bases. Germline loops: CDR1 MGHRA, CDR2 YSYEKL. V lost 0 bases, J lost 4 bases, and 6 bases stayed unmatched. CDR3 length: 16 residues. In nucleotides, the CDR3 is TGCGCCAGCAGCCAAGAGCCAGCGGGGGCCTCAGATACGCAGTATTTT. Amino acids: CASSQEPAGASDTQYF.

This clonotype has more than one count but fewer than ten. The chain employs TRBV7-9 and TRBJ2-1; either TRBD1 or TRBD2 may supply D (5 bases each). Germline loops: CDR1 SEHNR, CDR2 FQNEAQ (reference sequence). Trimming shortened V by 5 bases and J by 6 bases, and 17 bases separated the two germline ends. CDR3 length: 15 amino acids. CDR3 residues: CASSPRDARVNEQFF. CDR3 in DNA: TGTGCCAGCAGCCCGAGGGACGCCAGGGTCAATGAGCAGTTCTTC.

This clonotype occurred a few times. The chain joins TRBV6-5 to TRBJ2-3; 9 nucleotides agree with TRBD2. The CDR3 loop spans 18 amino acids. The trim removed 6 bases at V and 2 bases at J, leaving 15 bases unmatched. Germline V gene lookup returns CDR1 MNHEY and CDR2 SVGAGI. CDR3 DNA sequence: TGTGCCAGCAGCCCTTTTGGGACTAGCCCCACTATCACAGATACGCAGTATTTT. It is translated as CASSPFGTSPTITDTQYF.

The V gene is TRBV6-2 or TRBV6-3, the J gene TRBJ2-7; no clear D gene. The V end was cut by 6 bases, the J end by 2 bases, with 8 bases between. CDR3 size: 12 residues. Germline V gene sequence: CDR1 MNHEY, CDR2 SVGEGT. The CDR3, as DNA: TGTGCCAGCAGGGCTCAGGCCTACGAGCAGTACTTC. This codes for CASRAQAYEQYF.

This clonotype was counted ten times or more. The chain is built from TRBV7-2 and TRBJ1-4; D perhaps matches TRBD1 (5 bases). This CDR3 contains 17 residues. Between the trimmed V and J ends, which lost 3 bases and 4 bases, there was a span of 18 bases. Germline CDR1 and CDR2: SGHTA and FQGNSA. The DNA of the CDR3 is TGTGCCAGCAGCTTTCACGGGGAGGGCCAGGGTAATGAAAAACTGTTTTTT. This codes for CASSFHGEGQGNEKLFF.

This rearrangement joins TRBV7-6 to TRBJ2-7; TRBD2 might be the D (6 bases). The V gene's germline CDR1 is SGHVS and CDR2 FNYEAQ. The CDR3 length is 14 residues. V lost 1 base and J 5 bases, leaving 12 bases between the germline ends. The CDR3: CASSLGRGTDEQYF. CDR3 DNA sequence: TGTGCCAGCAGCTTAGGTCGGGGGACCGACGAGCAGTACTTC. The whole variable domain, filled in from reference TRBV7-6 and TRBJ2-7, reads GAGVSQSPRYKVTKRGQDVALRCDPISGHVSLYWYRQALGQGPEFLTYFNYEAQQDKSGLPNDRFSAERPEGSISTLTIQRTEQRDSAMYRCASSLGRGTDEQYFGPGTRLTVT.

The chain has TRBV7-6 and TRBJ1-1, with no clear D. The CDR3 extends over 13 amino acids. V was trimmed by 2 bases and J by 4 bases, leaving 8 bases between them. Germline V lookup: CDR1 SGHVS, CDR2 FNYEAQ. CDR3 sequence (DNA): TGTGCCAGCAGCTTAAACGGGGTCACTGAAGCTTTCTTT. Translation: CASSLNGVTEAFF.

This rearrangement joins TRBV27 to TRBJ2-7; unclear D gene. The CDR3 runs to 13 residues. CDR1 and CDR2 from the germline V gene are MNHEY and SMNVEV (reference sequence). V gave up 0 bases and J gave up 5 bases, with 8 bases separating them. CDR3 sequence reads: CASSLSRQDEQYF. The DNA for the CDR3 is TGTGCCAGCAGTTTATCAAGGCAGGACGAGCAGTACTTC.

The chain links TRBV28 to TRBJ2-1; the match to TRBD1 covers 7 bases. V was pared by 6 bases and J by 0 bases, with 2 bases of the junction left unmatched. CDR1 and CDR2 (germline): MDHEN, SYDVKM. CDR3 length equals 14 residues. Written as DNA, the CDR3 is TGTGCCAGCAGGACAGGGACCTCCTACAATGAGCAGTTCTTC. It encodes CASRTGTSYNEQFF.

This clonotype has just a few counts. The V and J genes are TRBV11-3 and TRBJ2-1, with D tentatively TRBD1 or TRBD2 (5 bases each). The V gene lost 5 bases and the J gene lost 0 bases, with 17 bases spanning the gap. Germline V gene data show CDR1 as SGHNT and CDR2 as YENEEA. This CDR3 region has 17 residues. The DNA for the CDR3 is TGTGCCAGCAGCCAGAGGGGCCGGGTCAGCTCCTACAATGAGCAGTTCTTC. Amino acid sequence: CASSQRGRVSSYNEQFF.

The V call is TRBV11-2, the J call TRBJ2-5; TRBD2 aligns across 13 bases. Germline V gives CDR1 SGHAT, CDR2 FQNNGV. The CDR3 spans 16 residues. Unmatched junction bases numbered 5, after V lost 5 bases and J lost 2 bases. CDR3 bases: TGTGCCAGCAGCCCGGGACTAGCGGGGAGACAAGAGACCCAGTACTTC. The encoded protein is CASSPGLAGRQETQYF.

This chain uses TRBV4-2 with TRBJ2-5; the match to TRBD2 covers 8 bases. Germline V CDR1 and CDR2: LGHNA, YNFKEQ. The V segment lost 0 bases and the J segment 4 bases; nucleotides outside the gene matches: 4. The CDR3 contains 15 residues. The CDR3 sequence is CASSQELAGIETQYF. CDR3 in DNA: TGTGCCAGCAGCCAAGAGCTAGCGGGTATAGAGACCCAGTACTTC.

At least ten counts were recorded for this clonotype. The chain has TRBV28 and TRBJ1-5, with D possibly TRBD1 on 6 matching bases. The germline gives CDR1 MDHEN, CDR2 SYDVKM. This CDR3 spans 15 amino acids. The V and J ends lost 7 bases and 0 bases respectively, with 13 bases between them. This CDR3 reads CASTEDRFSNQPQHF. CDR3 nucleotides: TGTGCCAGCACGGAGGACAGATTTAGCAATCAGCCCCAGCATTTT.

This clonotype was observed at least ten times. V usage is TRBV7-2 and J usage is TRBJ2-2; D is unresolved. The germline V gene has CDR1 SGHTA and CDR2 FQGNSA. V was shortened by 5 bases and J by 3 bases, with 7 bases between the two germline ends. CDR3 length equals 13 residues. The CDR3 DNA sequence: TGTGCCAGCAGCCCCCATCACACCGGGGAGCTGTTTTTT. This gives the protein CASSPHHTGELFF.

J is TRBJ2-7 and V is TRBV7-9; tentative D call: TRBD1 (6 bases). Per the germline V gene, CDR1 is SEHNR and CDR2 is FQNEAQ (reference sequence). Between the trimmed V and J ends, which lost 5 bases and 6 bases, there was a span of 11 bases. CDR3 length equals 12 residues. CDR3 DNA: TGTGCCAGCAGCCTACAGGGTACCGAGCAGTACTTC. Protein product: CASSLQGTEQYF.

The genes are TRBV28 and TRBJ1-1, with 7 bases fitting TRBD1. The CDR3 is 15 amino acids. The V gene's germline CDR1 is MDHEN and CDR2 SYDVKM. V lost 4 bases and J lost 0; bases outside the gene matches: 5. The CDR3 coding sequence is TGTGCCAGCAGTTGGGCAGGACAGGTGAACACTGAAGCTTTCTTT. This gives the protein CASSWAGQVNTEAFF.

The chain uses TRBV27 and TRBJ1-2; no firm D call. Trimming pared 8 bases from V and 0 bases from J, leaving 13 bases between. Germline V gene lookup returns CDR1 MNHEY and CDR2 SMNVEV (reference sequence). CDR3 size: 14 residues. The CDR3, as DNA: TGTGCCAGCGGGAGCGTTGAAGCTAACTATGGCTACACCTTC. It codes for CASGSVEANYGYTF.